The 27 T cell receptor beta chains presented below share a single source sample, sequenced in a study of cytomegalovirus exposure and HLA in healthy donors. The table came from immunoSEQ multiplex PCR; TCRdb's copy has only in-frame clones and leaves some out. The data hold 100,000 to 150,000 clones, with 88% observed a single time. The sequencing sample was made of PBMCs. Receptors originate from a man younger than 30 in good health and CMV-seronegative.

CDR3 nucleotide sequence: TGTGCCAGCGGGCGACAGGGTAATGAGCAGTTCTTC. Translated: CASGRQGNEQFF. The V gene is TRBV7-8, the J gene TRBJ2-1; 7 positions match TRBD1. CDR1 is SGHVS, CDR2 FQNEAQ, per germline. V shed 8 bases, J shed 7 bases, and the junction held 5 bases outside the gene matches. The CDR3 extends over 12 amino acids.

The V call is TRBV28, the J call TRBJ1-5, with D tentatively TRBD1 (5 bases). The germline V and J ends were trimmed by 3 bases and 11 bases, with 20 bases remaining between them. The CDR3 covers 15 residues. CDR1 and CDR2 from the germline V gene are MDHEN and SYDVKM. CDR3 amino acids: CASSFQDIRGMAQHF. As DNA, the CDR3 is TGTGCCAGCAGTTTTCAGGACATCCGCGGAATGGCCCAGCATTTT. The whole variable domain, filled in from reference TRBV28 and TRBJ1-5, reads DVKVTQSSRYLVKRTGEKVFLECVQDMDHENMFWYRQDPGLGLRLIYFSYDVKMKEKGDIPEGYSVSREKKERFSLILESASTNQTSMYLCASSFQDIRGMAQHFGDGTRLSIL.

The chain has TRBV7-8 and TRBJ2-2; D remains ambiguous. The V gene's germline CDR1 is SGHVS and CDR2 FQNEAQ. The V end lost 1 base, the J end lost 5 bases, and 11 bases lay between the germline ends. The CDR3 covers 15 residues. CDR3 protein: CASSLGGSLTGELFF. The CDR3 nucleotides are TGTGCCAGCAGCTTAGGTGGCAGTTTGACCGGGGAGCTGTTTTTT.

The chain has TRBV7-2 and TRBJ2-7, with a weak D call TRBD1 (5 bases). Looked up from germline, CDR1 is SGHTA and CDR2 is FQGNSA. V shed 1 base and J shed 2 bases, with 12 bases lying between them. The CDR3 consists of 15 residues. The CDR3 loop reads CASSLVQAFTYEQYF. The CDR3 region has the DNA TGTGCCAGCAGCTTAGTACAGGCCTTCACCTACGAGCAGTACTTC.

The chain uses TRBV30 and TRBJ2-1; D possibly corresponds to TRBD2 (6 bases). The V end was cut by 0 bases, the J end by 7 bases, with 13 bases between. This CDR3 has 14 residues. Germline values: CDR1 GTSNPN, CDR2 SVGIG (reference sequence). The CDR3 DNA sequence: TGTGCCTGGAGTGTTCGCGGGGCCGGTAATGAGCAGTTCTTC. It codes for CAWSVRGAGNEQFF.

The chain has TRBV5-1 and TRBJ2-1; 7 positions agree with TRBD2. Germline V gives CDR1 SGHRS, CDR2 YFSETQ. V shed 2 bases and J 6 bases; nucleotides not matched to a gene: 11. CDR3 size: 16 residues. The CDR3 DNA reads as TGCGCCAGCAGCTTCCCCCCGGGAGGTTTTTCCAATGAGCAGTTCTTC. Translated, it gives CASSFPPGGFSNEQFF.

The chain uses TRBV28 and TRBJ1-1; TRBD1 matches 9 bases. The V segment lost 2 bases and the J segment 7 bases; nucleotides outside the gene matches: 8. Germline CDR1 MDHEN, CDR2 SYDVKM. The CDR3 is 15 residues long. In DNA form, the CDR3 reads TGTGCCAGCAGTTTACTTACAGGGGGCGCGGATGAAGCTTTCTTT. It codes for CASSLLTGGADEAFF.

J is TRBJ1-4 and V is TRBV6-5, with 11 bases matching TRBD1. V trimming: 6 bases; J trimming: 3 bases; junction bases outside the gene matches: 3. Per germline, CDR1 MNHEY and CDR2 SVGAGI. The CDR3 contains 15 residues. This chain's CDR3 is CASRTDRGPNEKLFF. CDR3 nucleotides: TGTGCCAGCAGAACGGACAGGGGGCCTAATGAAAAACTGTTTTTT.

The chain links TRBV2 to TRBJ1-1, with D possibly TRBD1 on 5 matching bases. Between the trimmed V and J ends, which lost 6 bases and 0 bases, there was a span of 11 bases. CDR1 is SNHLY and CDR2 is FYNNEI in the germline V gene. The CDR3 is 14 amino acids. The CDR3 here is CASRLDRMNTEAFF. CDR3 DNA: TGTGCCAGCAGACTCGACAGAATGAACACTGAAGCTTTCTTT.

The chain uses TRBV5-8 and TRBJ1-6, with unresolved D. The ends were cut back, 7 bases at V and 7 bases at J, with 9 bases in the middle. CDR1 SGHTS and CDR2 YDEGEE come from the germline V gene. CDR3 length: 12 amino acids. CDR3 in DNA: TGTGCCAGCTCCTGGCCGAATTCACCCCTCCACTTT. It yields the protein CASSWPNSPLHF.

The gene calls are TRBV28 and TRBJ1-2; no clear D gene. Germline CDR1 is MDHEN and CDR2 is SYDVKM. This CDR3 contains 16 residues. V shed 4 bases and J shed 0 bases, with 15 bases lying between them. The CDR3 nucleotides are TGTGCCAGCAGTTCAAACCCGGGAAGACCTAACTATGGCTACACCTTC. This translates into CASSSNPGRPNYGYTF.

The chain recombines TRBV27 with TRBJ1-1; D not resolved. The CDR3 runs 15 residues. V lost 4 bases and J 0 bases, leaving 12 bases between the germline ends. Germline-derived CDR1 and CDR2 are MNHEY and SMNVEV (reference sequence). In nucleotides, the CDR3 is TGTGCCAGCAGTTGGTCCGGGATAGTGAACACTGAAGCTTTCTTT. Protein sequence: CASSWSGIVNTEAFF.

The chain has TRBV6-1 and TRBJ1-6, with D unresolved. The germline CDR1 and CDR2 sequences are MNHNS and SASEGT. Trimming took 1 base from V and 8 from J, leaving 9 bases between them. The CDR3 sequence is 14 residues long. The CDR3 protein is CASSEDDADSPLHF. The CDR3 region has the DNA TGTGCCAGCAGTGAAGACGACGCGGATTCACCCCTCCACTTT.

The chain combines TRBV5-4 with TRBJ2-5; D remains unclear. Germline loops: CDR1 SGHNT, CDR2 YYREEE (reference sequence). CDR3 length equals 12 residues. V lost 2 bases and J 7 bases, leaving 9 bases between the germline ends. Here the CDR3 reads CASSLGSGTQYF. The CDR3 DNA reads as TGTGCCAGCAGCTTAGGTTCGGGGACCCAGTACTTC.

The chain joins TRBV4-3 to TRBJ2-3, with D possibly matching TRBD2 (6 bases). Trimming removed 0 bases at V and 11 bases at J, with 15 bases between. Germline CDR1 and CDR2: LGHNA and YSLEER. The CDR3 is 14 amino acids. The CDR3 region is CASSQDRGRYLQYF. In nucleotides, the CDR3 is TGCGCCAGCAGCCAAGACCGGGGGAGGTACCTGCAGTATTTT.

The CDR3: CASSYRGQNMETQYF. CDR3 sequence (DNA): TGTGCCAGCAGTTACCGAGGACAGAACATGGAGACCCAGTACTTC. This sequence joins TRBV6-5 and TRBJ2-5; a weak D match, TRBD1 (6 bases). The germline gives CDR1 MNHEY, CDR2 SVGAGI. The V and J ends lost 2 bases and 5 bases respectively, with 15 bases between them. The CDR3 runs to 15 residues.

This chain uses TRBV5-1 with TRBJ1-4; 8 bases align to TRBD1. There are 18 residues in the CDR3. Germline lookup yields CDR1 SGHRS and CDR2 YFSETQ. V lost 3 bases, J lost 4 bases, and 14 bases stayed unmatched. CDR3 amino acids: CASSYIPLQGDINEKLFF. For the CDR3, the DNA is TGCGCCAGCAGCTATATACCGTTACAGGGGGATATTAATGAAAAACTGTTTTTT.

This chain joins TRBV7-6 and TRBJ2-7, with 7 bases lining up with TRBD1. Per germline, CDR1 SGHVS and CDR2 FNYEAQ. The ends lost 5 bases at V and 5 bases at J; junction bases unmatched: 9. The CDR3 has 14 amino acids. The CDR3 nucleotides are TGTGCCAGCAGCGCCGAACAGGGGTTGAACGAGCAGTACTTC. Translated, it gives CASSAEQGLNEQYF. Supplemented by reference TRBV7-6 and TRBJ2-7, the full variable domain reads GAGVSQSPRYKVTKRGQDVALRCDPISGHVSLYWYRQALGQGPEFLTYFNYEAQQDKSGLPNDRFSAERPEGSISTLTIQRTEQRDSAMYRCASSAEQGLNEQYFGPGTRLTVT.

Only a few counts were recorded for this clone. The rearrangement joins TRBV7-9 to TRBJ2-1; D might be TRBD1 (5 bases). V was clipped by 5 bases and J by 8 bases, with 10 bases between them. From germline, CDR1 is SEHNR and CDR2 FQNEAQ (reference sequence). The CDR3 runs 12 residues. CDR3 residues: CASSTTGYEQFF. In nucleotides, the CDR3 is TGTGCCAGCAGCACAACAGGCTATGAGCAGTTCTTC.

In this sample, this clone turned up once. V gene TRBV27 combines with J gene TRBJ1-2, with TRBD1 matching over 7 bases. There are 13 residues in the CDR3. Germline loops: CDR1 MNHEY, CDR2 SMNVEV (reference sequence). V shed 5 bases and J 7 bases; nucleotides not matched to a gene: 7. In DNA, the CDR3 is TGTGCCAGCAGTCCCGACAGGGCTGCTGGCTACACCTTC. Residues: CASSPDRAAGYTF.

The chain couples TRBV7-6 to TRBJ2-7; D might be TRBD1 (7 bases). CDR3 size: 17 residues. Germline V gene data show CDR1 as SGHVS and CDR2 as FNYEAQ. V lost 4 bases and J lost 5, with 24 bases in between. CDR3 in amino acids: CASSSATAGTAGNEQYF. In DNA, the CDR3 is TGTGCCAGCAGCTCCGCCACCGCCGGGACAGCGGGTAACGAGCAGTACTTC.

The rearrangement links TRBV19 to TRBJ2-1; D gene unclear. In germline, CDR1 is LNHDA, CDR2 SQIVND (reference sequence). With 7 bases removed from V and 1 base from J, the gap between germline ends came to 8 bases. The CDR3 sequence is 13 residues long. This CDR3 is CASTPTSYNEQFF. For the CDR3, the DNA is TGTGCCAGTACCCCAACTTCCTACAATGAGCAGTTCTTC.

The V call is TRBV11-2, the J call TRBJ2-5; no clear D gene. Trimming took off 2 bases at V and 5 bases at J, with 9 bases between the two ends. This CDR3 has 13 amino acids. Looked up from germline, CDR1 is SGHAT and CDR2 is FQNNGV. The DNA for the CDR3 is TGTGCCAGCAGCTTACCGATCGGGGAGACCCAGTACTTC. Protein: CASSLPIGETQYF.

This chain connects TRBV5-6 to TRBJ1-2; no clear D. In germline, CDR1 is SGHDT, CDR2 YYEEEE. The CDR3 has 13 residues. The V gene lost 4 bases and the J gene lost 6 bases, with 13 bases spanning the gap. CDR3 amino acids: CASSRVSIHGYTF. CDR3 coding DNA: TGTGCCAGCAGCCGAGTTTCTATACATGGCTACACCTTC.

Here the CDR3 reads CASSSTGTSWGEQFF. CDR3 nucleotides: TGTGCCAGCAGTTCGACCGGGACTAGTTGGGGTGAGCAGTTCTTC. This sequence joins TRBV28 and TRBJ2-1; 8 bases are shared with TRBD2. The CDR3 has 15 amino acids. Germline V gene data show CDR1 as MDHEN and CDR2 as SYDVKM. J lost 9 bases, V lost 4 bases, and 11 bases had no gene match.

The chain combines TRBV28 with TRBJ2-2; 8 positions match TRBD2. This CDR3 has 15 amino acids. Germline V gene sequence: CDR1 MDHEN, CDR2 SYDVKM. V was pared by 6 bases and J by 5 bases, with 8 bases of the junction left unmatched. For the CDR3, the DNA is TGTGCCAGCAGACAAGCGGGAGTAAGAACCGGGGAGCTGTTTTTT. Residues: CASRQAGVRTGELFF. Together with reference TRBV28 and TRBJ2-2, the CDR3 gives the full variable domain: DVKVTQSSRYLVKRTGEKVFLECVQDMDHENMFWYRQDPGLGLRLIYFSYDVKMKEKGDIPEGYSVSREKKERFSLILESASTNQTSMYLCASRQAGVRTGELFFGEGSRLTVL.

This chain joins TRBV5-6 and TRBJ1-1, with D unclear. Trimming shortened V by 4 bases and J by 0 bases, and 7 bases separated the two germline ends. Germline assignment: CDR1 SGHDT and CDR2 YYEEEE. This CDR3 spans 13 amino acids. The CDR3 nucleotides are TGTGCCAGCAGCGGCGGCTTGAACACTGAAGCTTTCTTT. Encoded protein: CASSGGLNTEAFF.